The 8 T cell receptor beta chains below come from one sample, sequenced in a study of blood T cell repertoires in COVID-19. TCRdb's table, derived via immunoSEQ multiplex PCR, lists solely in-frame clones and lacks some. This table has approximately 250,000 clones, approximately 86% appearing once. Input material: peripheral blood. The receptors were gathered from a man aged 35 to 55 with active or convalescent COVID-19.

The sample holds a few counts of this clone. The J gene is TRBJ1-1, the V gene TRBV29-1; perhaps TRBD1 as D (5 bases). Trimming removed 4 bases from V and 4 bases from J, with 13 bases in between. The length of the CDR3 is 13 residues. Germline-derived CDR1 and CDR2 are SQVTM and ANQGSEA. This chain's CDR3 is CSVGGSGGTEAFF. The CDR3 region has the DNA TGCAGCGTTGGGGGGAGCGGGGGCACTGAAGCTTTCTTT.

The chain has TRBV19 and TRBJ1-1; 8 bases fit TRBD1. After removal of 5 bases from V and 8 bases from J, the junction contained 10 bases not matched to a gene. The CDR3 runs to 14 residues. Germline V gives CDR1 LNHDA, CDR2 SQIVND (reference sequence). CDR3 DNA sequence: TGTGCCAGTAGTGAAGTTCAGGGGGCGTACGAAGCTTTCTTT. This gives the protein CASSEVQGAYEAFF.

CDR3 loop: CASRIGQGIDTDTQYF. The CDR3 DNA reads TGCGCCAGCAGGATTGGACAGGGTATTGATACAGATACGCAGTATTTT. This chain connects TRBV5-1 to TRBJ2-3, with TRBD1 matching over 8 bases. The CDR3 is made up of 16 amino acids. Per the germline V gene, CDR1 is SGHRS and CDR2 is YFSETQ. V lost 5 bases to trimming and J lost 3 bases; unmatched junction nucleotides: 11. Complete variable domain (other parts from reference TRBV5-1 and TRBJ2-3): KAGVTQTPRYLIKTRGQQVTLSCSPISGHRSVSWYQQTPGQGLQFLFEYFSETQRNKGNFPGRFSGRQFSNSRSEMNVSTLELGDSALYLCASRIGQGIDTDTQYFGPGTRLTVL.

This clone occurred a few times. V is TRBV6-5 and J is TRBJ1-5, with D perhaps TRBD1 (5 bases). Germline V lookup: CDR1 MNHEY, CDR2 SVGAGI. V lost 7 bases and J 7 bases, leaving 20 bases between the germline ends. The CDR3 covers 15 residues. The CDR3 is CASKIDSSRVQPQHF. DNA of the CDR3: TGTGCCAGCAAGATCGACAGTTCAAGGGTACAGCCCCAGCATTTT.

The chain couples TRBV27 to TRBJ2-5; D ambiguous. CDR1 and CDR2 from the germline V gene are MNHEY and SMNVEV (reference sequence). The CDR3 runs to 14 residues. V was clipped by 5 bases and J by 1 base, with 11 bases between them. As DNA, the CDR3 is TGTGCCAGCAGTCCTAGTAAAGCCCAAGAGACCCAGTACTTC. Amino acid sequence: CASSPSKAQETQYF.

This clone came up a few times. The chain combines TRBV7-2 with TRBJ2-7, with 9 bases matching TRBD2. Germline lookup yields CDR1 SGHTA and CDR2 FQGNSA. V dropped 6 bases and J dropped 2; count of bases not matched to a gene: 8. The CDR3 runs to 15 residues. DNA of the CDR3: TGTGCCAGCAGTCACGAGCGGGAGGAGCCCTACGAGCAGTACTTC. The encoded protein is CASSHEREEPYEQYF. Based on the CDR3 plus reference TRBV7-2 and TRBJ2-7, the full variable domain is GAGVSQSPSNKVTEKGKDVELRCDPISGHTALYWYRQSLGQGLEFLIYFQGNSAPDKSGLPSDRFSAERTGGSVSTLTIQRTQQEDSAVYLCASSHEREEPYEQYFGPGTRLTVT.

The sample holds a few counts of this clone. The chain recombines TRBV2 with TRBJ2-7; 7 nucleotides agree with TRBD1. Trimming at V came to 7 bases and at J to 3 bases, leaving 9 bases not matched to a gene. There are 14 residues in the CDR3. CDR1 and CDR2 (germline): SNHLY, FYNNEI. CDR3 region: CASTKGGQSYEQYF. The CDR3 DNA follows: TGTGCCAGCACCAAAGGGGGACAGAGCTACGAGCAGTACTTC.

This clone was found many times. V is TRBV19 and J is TRBJ2-7; unclear D gene. The V end lost 0 bases, the J end lost 2 bases, and 11 bases lay between the germline ends. The germline V gene encodes CDR1 LNHDA and CDR2 SQIVND (reference sequence). This CDR3 is 15 amino acids long. The CDR3 bases are TGTGCCAGTAGTATAGAGGTTACAGCTCCCTACGAGCAGTACTTC. Its protein product is CASSIEVTAPYEQYF.